This TCR beta chain was observed in a study of control samples from healthy donors and cancer patients. CDR3 length: 15 residues. CDR1 and CDR2 (germline): KGHSH, LQKENI. The V end lost 1 base, the J end lost 4 bases, and 13 bases lay between the germline ends. This table comes from immunoSEQ multiplex PCR, and its TCRdb copy is limited to in-frame clones, with some not included. The data hold roughly 88,000 clones, with 85% to 95% observed a single time. This TCR derives from a man aged 18 to 30 in good health. The sample taken for sequencing was blood. This chain uses TRBV18 with TRBJ1-1, with no clear D. Here the CDR3 DNA reads TGTGCCAGCTCACCACAGAGGGAATGGAGCACTGAAGCTTTCTTT. Translation: CASSPQREWSTEAFF. The full variable domain, in which reference TRBV18 and TRBJ1-1 provide the parts outside the CDR3, is NAGVMQNPRHLVRRRGQEARLRCSPMKGHSHVYWYRQLPEEGLKFMVYLQKENIIDESGMPKERFSAEFPKEGPSILRIQQVVRGDSAAYFCASSPQREWSTEAFFGQGTRLTVV.